This is a list of T cell receptor beta chains from one sample in a study of T-cell memory formation after mild COVID-19. TCRdb analysed the 5' RACE reads with MiXCR anew, one entry per CDR3 protein. The sample includes a few hundred thousand distinct CDR3 sequences, 15% to 20% of them seen just once. What was sequenced was PBMCs or a T cell subset sorted from them (not recorded which). These receptors were taken from a man between 18 and 29 years old who had mild COVID-19 (a few samples of this study predate the infection). Cell type and time point are not known. Both conserved end residues are part of each CDR3. D genes are given only for firm matches. Size tells how often a clone was seen (once, few, many) or the class of an expanded clone, and some rows leave it out.

j_gene: TRBJ1-1; v_gene: TRBV3-1; len: 14; abundance: once; d_gene: NA; CDR3nt: TGTGCCAGCAGCAGGGCCTTGGGGAACACTGAAGCTTTCTTT; CDR3aa: CASSRALGNTEAFF
j_gene: TRBJ2-2; v_gene: TRBV28; len: 13; abundance: few; d_gene: NA; CDR3nt: TGTGCCAGCAGTGACAGTAACACCGGGGAGCTGTTTTTT; CDR3aa: CASSDSNTGELFF
j_gene: TRBJ2-3; v_gene: TRBV7-3; len: 13; abundance: NA; d_gene: NA; CDR3nt: TGTGCCAGCAGCTCAGTTGGTACAGATACGCAGTATTTT; CDR3aa: CASSSVGTDTQYF
j_gene: TRBJ2-7; v_gene: TRBV20-1; len: 14; abundance: NA; d_gene: NA; CDR3nt: TGCAGTGCTGATTCAGGGGTTTTGCGGGGCGAGCAGTACTTC; CDR3aa: CSADSGVLRGEQYF
j_gene: TRBJ2-7; v_gene: TRBV12-3/TRBV12-4; len: 14; abundance: few; d_gene: NA; CDR3nt: TGTGCCAGCAGCCGGACCCGGCTTTTCCACGAGCAGTACTTC; CDR3aa: CASSRTRLFHEQYF
j_gene: TRBJ1-2; v_gene: TRBV7-8; len: 15; abundance: few; d_gene: NA; CDR3nt: TGTGCCAGCAGCTTAAGCCGGGACAAGAACTATGGCTACACCTTC; CDR3aa: CASSLSRDKNYGYTF
j_gene: TRBJ1-5; v_gene: TRBV3-1; len: 13; abundance: many; d_gene: NA; CDR3nt: TGTGCCAGCAGCCATGATGACGTCCAGCCCCAGCATTTT; CDR3aa: CASSHDDVQPQHF
j_gene: TRBJ1-2; v_gene: TRBV7-2; len: 14; abundance: few; d_gene: NA; CDR3nt: TGTGCCAGCAGAAAGACAGATTCGACCTATGGCTACACCTTC; CDR3aa: CASRKTDSTYGYTF
j_gene: TRBJ1-2; v_gene: TRBV5-1; len: 18; abundance: NA; d_gene: NA; CDR3nt: TGCGCCAGCAGCTTGGCCGTGGGGGGCGTCGAGCTATCGGGTGGCTACACCTTC; CDR3aa: CASSLAVGGVELSGGYTF
j_gene: TRBJ2-5; v_gene: TRBV28; len: 14; abundance: few; d_gene: TRBD1; CDR3nt: TGTGCCAGCAGTCACTCACAGGGGCAAGAGACCCAGTACTTC; CDR3aa: CASSHSQGQETQYF
j_gene: TRBJ2-7; v_gene: TRBV14; len: 13; abundance: NA; d_gene: NA; CDR3nt: TGTGCCAGCAGCCCCCAGTACACCTACGAGCAGTACTTC; CDR3aa: CASSPQYTYEQYF
j_gene: TRBJ2-1; v_gene: TRBV20-1; len: 14; abundance: few; d_gene: NA; CDR3nt: TGCAGTGCGCTTGGGACTGGCTCTTACAATGAGCAGTTCTTC; CDR3aa: CSALGTGSYNEQFF
j_gene: TRBJ1-6; v_gene: TRBV27; len: 13; abundance: few; d_gene: NA; CDR3nt: TGTGCCAGCGCGTCAGGGAGAGATTCACCCCTCCACTTT; CDR3aa: CASASGRDSPLHF
j_gene: TRBJ1-1; v_gene: TRBV29-1; len: 12; abundance: NA; d_gene: TRBD1; CDR3nt: TGCAGCGTTCCGGACAGGGTTACTGAAGCTTTCTTT; CDR3aa: CSVPDRVTEAFF
j_gene: TRBJ2-5; v_gene: TRBV7-9; len: 14; abundance: few; d_gene: NA; CDR3nt: TGTGCCAGCAGCTCCCTGTCCCAACAAGAGACCCAGTACTTC; CDR3aa: CASSSLSQQETQYF
j_gene: TRBJ1-1; v_gene: TRBV6-5; len: 15; abundance: NA; d_gene: NA; CDR3nt: TGTGCCAGCAGTTACTCTCCTTTGGGGGACACTGAAGCTTTCTTT; CDR3aa: CASSYSPLGDTEAFF
j_gene: TRBJ2-7; v_gene: TRBV19; len: 15; abundance: many; d_gene: TRBD1; CDR3nt: TGTGCCAGTAGTATTTACAGGGGGCAACTCTACGAGCAGTACTTC; CDR3aa: CASSIYRGQLYEQYF
j_gene: TRBJ1-5; v_gene: TRBV6-5; len: 13; abundance: few; d_gene: NA; CDR3nt: TGTGCCAGCAGTTACGGGCAGTATCAGCCCCAGCATTTT; CDR3aa: CASSYGQYQPQHF
j_gene: TRBJ2-1; v_gene: TRBV7-6; len: 15; abundance: few; d_gene: NA; CDR3nt: TGTGCCAGCAGCCAGGGGCTCAGCTCCTACAATGAGCAGTTCTTC; CDR3aa: CASSQGLSSYNEQFF
j_gene: TRBJ1-5; v_gene: TRBV28; len: 19; abundance: many; d_gene: TRBD1; CDR3nt: TGTGCCAGCAGTCCGTACAGGGGTCGGAGCTTTCATCGCAATCAGCCCCAGCATTTT; CDR3aa: CASSPYRGRSFHRNQPQHF
j_gene: TRBJ2-3; v_gene: TRBV3-1; len: 14; abundance: many; d_gene: TRBD2; CDR3nt: TGTGCCAGCAGAGAGGGGACTAGCGTTAACACGCAGTATTTT; CDR3aa: CASREGTSVNTQYF
j_gene: TRBJ1-2; v_gene: TRBV7-2; len: 15; abundance: few; d_gene: NA; CDR3nt: TGTGCCAGCAGCCCCACCCGGGGATCCCCCTATGGCTACACCTTC; CDR3aa: CASSPTRGSPYGYTF
j_gene: TRBJ1-3; v_gene: TRBV19; len: 15; abundance: NA; d_gene: NA; CDR3nt: TGTGCCAGTAGTACCCCTGGAGGGACTGGAAACACCATATATTTT; CDR3aa: CASSTPGGTGNTIYF
j_gene: TRBJ1-5; v_gene: TRBV24-1; len: 12; abundance: NA; d_gene: NA; CDR3nt: TGTGCCACCAGTGATGGTGGGGGGCCCCAGCATTTT; CDR3aa: CATSDGGGPQHF
j_gene: TRBJ2-1; v_gene: TRBV4-3; len: 15; abundance: NA; d_gene: NA; CDR3nt: TGCGCCAGCAGCCAAGAGGATAGGCTAGTCAATGAGCAGTTCTTC; CDR3aa: CASSQEDRLVNEQFF
j_gene: TRBJ2-3; v_gene: TRBV6-1; len: 13; abundance: NA; d_gene: NA; CDR3nt: TGTGCCAGCAGTGAAATGATGACAGATACGCAGTATTTT; CDR3aa: CASSEMMTDTQYF